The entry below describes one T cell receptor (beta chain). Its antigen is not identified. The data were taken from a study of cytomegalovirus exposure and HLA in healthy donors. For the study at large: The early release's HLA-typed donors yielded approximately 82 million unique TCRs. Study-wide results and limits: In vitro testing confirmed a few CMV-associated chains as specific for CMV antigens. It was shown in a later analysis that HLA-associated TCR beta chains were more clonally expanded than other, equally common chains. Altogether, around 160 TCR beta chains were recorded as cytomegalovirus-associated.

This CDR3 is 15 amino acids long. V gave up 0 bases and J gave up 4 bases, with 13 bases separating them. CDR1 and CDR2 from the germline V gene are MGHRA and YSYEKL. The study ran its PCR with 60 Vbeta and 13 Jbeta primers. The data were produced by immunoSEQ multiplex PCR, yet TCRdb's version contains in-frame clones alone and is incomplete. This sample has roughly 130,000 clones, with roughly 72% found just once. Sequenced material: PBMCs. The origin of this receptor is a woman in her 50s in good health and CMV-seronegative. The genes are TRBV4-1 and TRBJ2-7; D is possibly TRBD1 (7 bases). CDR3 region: CASSQDGRGVYEQYF. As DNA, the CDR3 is TGCGCCAGCAGCCAAGATGGCAGGGGGGTATACGAGCAGTACTTC.